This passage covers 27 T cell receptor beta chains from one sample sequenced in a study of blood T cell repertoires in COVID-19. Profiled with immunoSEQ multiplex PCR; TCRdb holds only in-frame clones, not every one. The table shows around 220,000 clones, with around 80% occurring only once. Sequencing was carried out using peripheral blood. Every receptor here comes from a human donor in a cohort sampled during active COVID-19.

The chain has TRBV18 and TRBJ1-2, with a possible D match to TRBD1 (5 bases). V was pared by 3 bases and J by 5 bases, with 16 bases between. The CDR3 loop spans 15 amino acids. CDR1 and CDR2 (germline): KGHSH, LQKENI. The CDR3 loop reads CASSPPGARRYGYTF. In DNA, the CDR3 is TGTGCCAGCTCACCTCCTGGGGCCCGCCGTTATGGCTACACCTTC. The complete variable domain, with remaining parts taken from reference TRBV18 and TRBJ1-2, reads NAGVMQNPRHLVRRRGQEARLRCSPMKGHSHVYWYRQLPEEGLKFMVYLQKENIIDESGMPKERFSAEFPKEGPSILRIQQVVRGDSAAYFCASSPPGARRYGYTFGSGTRLTVV.

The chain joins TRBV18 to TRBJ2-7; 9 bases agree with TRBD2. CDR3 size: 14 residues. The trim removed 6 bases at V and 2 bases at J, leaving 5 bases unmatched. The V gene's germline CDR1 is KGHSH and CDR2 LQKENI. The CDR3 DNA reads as TGTGCCAGCTCCAGGGCTAGCGGGACCTACGAGCAGTACTTC. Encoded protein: CASSRASGTYEQYF. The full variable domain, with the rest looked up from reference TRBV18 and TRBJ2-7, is NAGVMQNPRHLVRRRGQEARLRCSPMKGHSHVYWYRQLPEEGLKFMVYLQKENIIDESGMPKERFSAEFPKEGPSILRIQQVVRGDSAAYFCASSRASGTYEQYFGPGTRLTVT.

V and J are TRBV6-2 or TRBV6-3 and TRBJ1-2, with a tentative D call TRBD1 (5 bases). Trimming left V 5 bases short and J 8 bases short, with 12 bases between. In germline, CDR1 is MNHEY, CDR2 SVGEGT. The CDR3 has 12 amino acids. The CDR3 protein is CASSTTVRGYTF. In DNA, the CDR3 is TGTGCCAGCAGTACGACAGTCCGGGGCTACACCTTC.

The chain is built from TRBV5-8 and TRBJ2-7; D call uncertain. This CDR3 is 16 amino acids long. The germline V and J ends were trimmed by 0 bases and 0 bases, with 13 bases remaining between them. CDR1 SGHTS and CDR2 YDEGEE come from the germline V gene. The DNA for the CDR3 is TGTGCCAGCAGCTTGGCCGGAGCGCCTACCTCCTACGAGCAGTACTTC. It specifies CASSLAGAPTSYEQYF.

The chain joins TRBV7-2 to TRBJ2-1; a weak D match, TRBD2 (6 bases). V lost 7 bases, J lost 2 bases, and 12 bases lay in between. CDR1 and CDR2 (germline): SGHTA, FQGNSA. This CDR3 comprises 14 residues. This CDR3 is CASKGRKPYNEQFF. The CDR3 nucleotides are TGTGCCAGCAAGGGGAGGAAGCCCTACAATGAGCAGTTCTTC. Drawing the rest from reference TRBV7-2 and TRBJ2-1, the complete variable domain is GAGVSQSPSNKVTEKGKDVELRCDPISGHTALYWYRQSLGQGLEFLIYFQGNSAPDKSGLPSDRFSAERTGGSVSTLTIQRTQQEDSAVYLCASKGRKPYNEQFFGPGTRLTVL.

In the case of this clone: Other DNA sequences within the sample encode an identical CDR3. The CDR3: CASSPGTSGSYEQYF. The CDR3 bases are TGTGCCAGCAGTCCCGGGACTAGCGGATCCTACGAGCAGTACTTC. This chain joins TRBV2 and TRBJ2-7; 11 bases are a match to TRBD2. Trimming took 5 bases from V and 1 from J; bases not matched to a gene: 4. This CDR3 is 15 amino acids long. The germline CDR1 and CDR2 sequences are SNHLY and FYNNEI.

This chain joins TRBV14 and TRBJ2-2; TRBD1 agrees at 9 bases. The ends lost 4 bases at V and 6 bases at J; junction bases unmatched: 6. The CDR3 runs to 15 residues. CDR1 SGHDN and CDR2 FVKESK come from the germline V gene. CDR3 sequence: CASSRWTGVAGELFF. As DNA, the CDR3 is TGTGCCAGCAGCCGATGGACAGGGGTGGCCGGGGAGCTGTTTTTT. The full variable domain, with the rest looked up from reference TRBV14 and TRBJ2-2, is EAGVTQFPSHSVIEKGQTVTLRCDPISGHDNLYWYRRVMGKEIKFLLHFVKESKQDESGMPNNRFLAERTGGTYSTLKVQPAELEDSGVYFCASSRWTGVAGELFFGEGSRLTVL.

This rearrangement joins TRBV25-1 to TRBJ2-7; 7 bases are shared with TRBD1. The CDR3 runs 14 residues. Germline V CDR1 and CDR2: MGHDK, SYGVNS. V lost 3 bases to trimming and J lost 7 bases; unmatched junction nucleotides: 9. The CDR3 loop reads CASSDQARGREQYF. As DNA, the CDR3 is TGTGCCAGCAGTGATCAGGCAAGGGGGCGGGAGCAGTACTTC.

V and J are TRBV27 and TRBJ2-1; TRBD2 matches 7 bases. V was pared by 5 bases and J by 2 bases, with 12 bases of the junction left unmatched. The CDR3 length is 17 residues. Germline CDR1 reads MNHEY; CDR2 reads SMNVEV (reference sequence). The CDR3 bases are TGTGCCAGCAGTCTCAGTTTTGGGGAGGGCCCCTACAATGAGCAGTTCTTC. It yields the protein CASSLSFGEGPYNEQFF.

The DNA for the CDR3 is TGTGCCAGCAGCGGCGGGACTACTTACTACGAGCAGTACTTC. This sequence encodes CASSGGTTYYEQYF. The V call is TRBV5-4, the J call TRBJ2-7, with 7 bases identical to TRBD2. Trimming took 4 bases from V and 3 from J; bases not matched to a gene: 7. The CDR3 totals 14 residues. Per germline, CDR1 SGHNT and CDR2 YYREEE (reference sequence).

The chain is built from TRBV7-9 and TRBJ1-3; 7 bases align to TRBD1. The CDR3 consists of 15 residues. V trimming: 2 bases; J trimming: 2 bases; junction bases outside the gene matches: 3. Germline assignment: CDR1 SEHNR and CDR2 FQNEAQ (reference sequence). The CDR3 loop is CASSLTGAPGNTIYF. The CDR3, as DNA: TGTGCCAGCAGCTTAACAGGGGCTCCTGGAAACACCATATATTTT.

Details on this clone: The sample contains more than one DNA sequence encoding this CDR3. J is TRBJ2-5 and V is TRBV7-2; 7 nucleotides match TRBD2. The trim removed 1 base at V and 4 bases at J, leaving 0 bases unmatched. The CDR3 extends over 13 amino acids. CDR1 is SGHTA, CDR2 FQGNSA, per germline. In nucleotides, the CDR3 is TGTGCCAGCAGCTTAGAGCGGGGAGAGACCCAGTACTTC. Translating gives CASSLERGETQYF. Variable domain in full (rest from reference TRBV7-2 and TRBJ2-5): GAGVSQSPSNKVTEKGKDVELRCDPISGHTALYWYRQSLGQGLEFLIYFQGNSAPDKSGLPSDRFSAERTGGSVSTLTIQRTQQEDSAVYLCASSLERGETQYFGPGTRLLVL.

CDR3 in DNA: TGTGCCAGCAGCTCAGACAGGGCGTACACCTTC. This codes for CASSSDRAYTF. J is TRBJ1-2 and V is TRBV28, with TRBD1 matching 7 bases. After removal of 6 bases from V and 11 bases from J, the junction contained 6 bases not matched to a gene. The CDR3 is made up of 11 amino acids. Germline V gene lookup returns CDR1 MDHEN and CDR2 SYDVKM.

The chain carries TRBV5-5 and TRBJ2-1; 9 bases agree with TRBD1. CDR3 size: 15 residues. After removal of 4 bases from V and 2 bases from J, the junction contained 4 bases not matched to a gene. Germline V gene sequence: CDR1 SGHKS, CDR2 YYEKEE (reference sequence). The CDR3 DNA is TGTGCCAGCAGCGCCGGGACAGGGACCTACAATGAGCAGTTCTTC. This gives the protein CASSAGTGTYNEQFF.

The chain's CDR3 is CASSFRGRANEKLFF. CDR3 DNA sequence: TGTGCCAGCAGCTTTAGGGGGCGGGCTAATGAAAAACTGTTTTTT. V and J are TRBV27 and TRBJ1-4; 7 bases are a match to TRBD1. The germline V gene has CDR1 MNHEY and CDR2 SMNVEV (reference sequence). This CDR3 is 15 amino acids long. V was clipped by 6 bases and J by 3 bases; unmatched bases: 7.

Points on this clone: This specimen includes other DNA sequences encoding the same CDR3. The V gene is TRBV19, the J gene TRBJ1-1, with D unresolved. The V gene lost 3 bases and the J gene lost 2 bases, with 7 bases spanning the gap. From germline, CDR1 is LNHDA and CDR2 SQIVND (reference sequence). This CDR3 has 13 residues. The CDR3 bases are TGTGCCAGTAGTATCGGGGTAAACACTGAAGCTTTCTTT. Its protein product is CASSIGVNTEAFF.

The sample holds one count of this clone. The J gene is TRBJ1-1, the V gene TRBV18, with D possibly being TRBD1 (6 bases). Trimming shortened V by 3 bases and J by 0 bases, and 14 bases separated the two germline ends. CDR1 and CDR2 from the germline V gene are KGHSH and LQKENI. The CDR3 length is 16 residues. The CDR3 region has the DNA TGTGCCAGCTCACCGTTGGTGACAGGAATGAACACTGAAGCTTTCTTT. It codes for CASSPLVTGMNTEAFF.

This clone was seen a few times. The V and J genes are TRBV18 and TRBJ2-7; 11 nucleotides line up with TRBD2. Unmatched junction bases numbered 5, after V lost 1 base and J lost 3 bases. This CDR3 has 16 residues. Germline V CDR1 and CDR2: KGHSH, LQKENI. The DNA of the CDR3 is TGTGCCAGCTCACCACAGCTACTAGCGGGAGACTACGAGCAGTACTTC. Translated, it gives CASSPQLLAGDYEQYF.

Written as DNA, the CDR3 is TGCAGCGTTGTGCGTACTAGCGGCGAGCAGTACTTC. Encoded protein: CSVVRTSGEQYF. The chain joins TRBV29-1 to TRBJ2-7; TRBD2 matches at 8 bases. The V segment lost 4 bases and the J segment 6 bases; nucleotides outside the gene matches: 5. The CDR3 has 12 amino acids. CDR1 SQVTM and CDR2 ANQGSEA come from the germline V gene.

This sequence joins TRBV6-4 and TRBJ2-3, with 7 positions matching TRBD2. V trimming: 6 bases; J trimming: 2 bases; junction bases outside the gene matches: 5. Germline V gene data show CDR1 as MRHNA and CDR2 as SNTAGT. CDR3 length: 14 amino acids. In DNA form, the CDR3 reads TGTGCCAGCAGGCCGGGACTAACCACAGATACGCAGTATTTT. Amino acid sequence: CASRPGLTTDTQYF.

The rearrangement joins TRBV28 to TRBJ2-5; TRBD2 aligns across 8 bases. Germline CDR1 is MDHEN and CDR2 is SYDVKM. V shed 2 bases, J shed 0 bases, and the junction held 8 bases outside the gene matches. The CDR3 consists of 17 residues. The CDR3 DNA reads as TGTGCCAGCAGTTTACCCCCCGGGGGGGAGTACCAAGAGACCCAGTACTTC. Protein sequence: CASSLPPGGEYQETQYF. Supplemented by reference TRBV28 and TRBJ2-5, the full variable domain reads DVKVTQSSRYLVKRTGEKVFLECVQDMDHENMFWYRQDPGLGLRLIYFSYDVKMKEKGDIPEGYSVSREKKERFSLILESASTNQTSMYLCASSLPPGGEYQETQYFGPGTRLLVL.

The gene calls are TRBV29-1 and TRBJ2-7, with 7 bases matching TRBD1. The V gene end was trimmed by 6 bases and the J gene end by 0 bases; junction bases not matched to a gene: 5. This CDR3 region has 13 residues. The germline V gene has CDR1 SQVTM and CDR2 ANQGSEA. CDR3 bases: TGCAGCGTCCGACAGGGTAGCTCCTACGAGCAGTACTTC. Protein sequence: CSVRQGSSYEQYF.

The DNA of the CDR3 is TGTGCCAGCAGTAATTTACCGCCGGACAGTCGCACAGATACGCAGTATTTT. The encoded protein is CASSNLPPDSRTDTQYF. The rearrangement links TRBV6-2 or TRBV6-3 to TRBJ2-3; a weak D match, TRBD1 (6 bases). V shed 5 bases and J shed 1 base, with 19 bases lying between them. The CDR3 length is 17 residues. CDR1 MNHEY and CDR2 SVGEGT come from the germline V gene.

CDR3 region: CASSRGLVVDTQYF. The DNA for the CDR3 is TGCGCCAGCAGCCGGGGACTAGTAGTAGATACGCAGTATTTT. The J gene is TRBJ2-3, the V gene TRBV4-3; TRBD2 aligns across 8 bases. V shed 4 bases and J 5 bases; nucleotides not matched to a gene: 5. The germline V gene encodes CDR1 LGHNA and CDR2 YSLEER. The CDR3 spans 14 residues.

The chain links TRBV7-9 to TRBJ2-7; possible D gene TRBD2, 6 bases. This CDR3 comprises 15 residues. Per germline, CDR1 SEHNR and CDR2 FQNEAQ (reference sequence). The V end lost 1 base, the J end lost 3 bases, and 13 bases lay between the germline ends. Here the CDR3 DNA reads TGTGCCAGCAGCTTAGAGCCGGGAGCAGTCTACGAGCAGTACTTC. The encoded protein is CASSLEPGAVYEQYF.

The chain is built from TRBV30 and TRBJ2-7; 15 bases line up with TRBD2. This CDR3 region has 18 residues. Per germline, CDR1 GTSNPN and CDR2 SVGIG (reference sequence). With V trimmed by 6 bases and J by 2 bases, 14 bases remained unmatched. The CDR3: CACIGSGLAGGSAYEQYF. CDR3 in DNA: TGTGCCTGTATCGGTTCGGGACTAGCGGGAGGCTCCGCCTACGAGCAGTACTTC. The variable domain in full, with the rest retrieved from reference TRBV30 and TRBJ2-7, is SQTIHQWPATLVQPVGSPLSLECTVEGTSNPNLYWYRQAAGRGLQLLFYSVGIGQISSEVPQNLSASRPQDRQFILSSKKLLLSDSGFYLCACIGSGLAGGSAYEQYFGPGTRLTVT.

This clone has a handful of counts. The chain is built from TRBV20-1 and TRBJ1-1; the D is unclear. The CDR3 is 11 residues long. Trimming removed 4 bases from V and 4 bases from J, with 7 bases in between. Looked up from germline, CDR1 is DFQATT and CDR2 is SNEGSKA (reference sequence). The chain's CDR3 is CSAKPGTEAFF. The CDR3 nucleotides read TGCAGTGCTAAGCCGGGCACTGAAGCTTTCTTT.